This TCR beta chain was found in a study of T cells in Graves' hyperthyroidism and ophthalmopathy. This CDR3 has 13 residues. CDR1 and CDR2 from the germline V gene are SGHTA and FQGNSA. V lost 5 bases, J lost 10 bases, and 17 bases lay in between. Diagnoses were made from clinical symptoms, serum measures (thyroxine and TRAb), thyroid ultrasound and orbital computed tomography. Amplified TCR beta CDR3 regions came from RNA transcripts. Initially, a first-round RT-PCR of the TCR CDR3 employed the HTBI primer set. One entry per CDR3 protein, called by TCRdb with MiXCR from the multiplex PCR reads. The sample records hundreds of thousands of distinct CDR3 sequences, roughly 14% being singletons. This clonotype was counted many times.

The source of this sequence is a woman in her thirties with Graves' hyperthyroidism that later progressed to Graves' ophthalmopathy. The chain carries TRBV7-2 and TRBJ1-2; perhaps TRBD1 as D (6 bases). The sample taken for sequencing was blood. The CDR3 reads CASSRQAKKDYTF. The CDR3 DNA reads TGTGCCAGCAGCCGACAGGCGAAAAAGGACTACACCTTC.